This T cell receptor (beta chain) was captured in a study of radiotherapy plus CTLA-4 blockade in lung cancer (dated by TCRdb to about 2018). The study in broad terms: Among enrolled patients, around 20% had an objective response and roughly 30% reached disease control.

General findings and caveats noted by the study authors: After treatment with radiotherapy and ipilimumab, TCR clones that originated in tumors expanded in peripheral blood. Increased serum interferon-beta after radiation, together with early dynamic changes in blood T cell clones, were reported to be the strongest predictors of response.

Of note for this clone: Its specific antigen is unknown. No much larger clone exists at a distance of one base, and base qualities are not known.

CDR1 and CDR2 are drawn from the germline V gene: SGHTA, FQGNSA. Counted from cysteine to phenylalanine, this CDR3 has 14 amino acids. Solely the CDR3 DNA is kept, with 42 bases framed from the first base. Compared with germline, V lacks 3 bases and J lacks 2 bases; bases without a gene match: 2. Libraries were prepared through the immunoSEQ multiplex PCR assay. Held by TCRdb, this immuneACCESS table contains in-frame sequences only and omits some clones. Under half of the omission traces to an unresolved V gene where checked; the cause of the rest is unknown. The sample table contains tens of thousands of clones; only one count was recorded for around 87% of them. Roughly a sixth of the sample belongs to the ten largest clones. In this study, focal radiation therapy paired with CTLA-4 blockade (ipilimumab) was tested in patients who had chemo-refractory metastatic non-small-cell lung cancer.

This clonotype was obtained from a human donor with non-small cell lung cancer that progressed on radiotherapy plus ipilimumab. The V gene is TRBV7-2 and the J gene is TRBJ2-7; 9 nucleotides in the junction match TRBD2. Specimen: peripheral blood, collected from a patient treated with radiotherapy plus ipilimumab. The nucleotides are TGTGCCAGCAGCTTGGCTAGCGGGACCTACGAGCAGTACTTC. Its protein reads: CASSLASGTYEQYF.